This TCR beta chain was sequenced in a study of control samples from healthy donors and cancer patients. TCRdb's table, derived via immunoSEQ multiplex PCR, lists solely in-frame clones and lacks some. The data hold tens of thousands of clones, with less than 90% observed a single time. This CDR3 is 12 amino acids long. In germline, CDR1 is GTSNPN, CDR2 SVGIG (reference sequence). V shed 1 base and J shed 8 bases, with 8 bases lying between them. This TCR was sampled from a woman in her 70s in good health. The rearrangement joins TRBV30 to TRBJ1-4, with D uncertain. Sequencing used blood. The CDR3 spells CAWSDRGEKLFF. The CDR3 nucleotides read TGTGCCTGGAGTGATCGGGGAGAAAAACTGTTTTTT. Based on the CDR3 plus reference TRBV30 and TRBJ1-4, the full variable domain is SQTIHQWPATLVQPVGSPLSLECTVEGTSNPNLYWYRQAAGRGLQLLFYSVGIGQISSEVPQNLSASRPQDRQFILSSKKLLLSDSGFYLCAWSDRGEKLFFGSGTQLSVL.